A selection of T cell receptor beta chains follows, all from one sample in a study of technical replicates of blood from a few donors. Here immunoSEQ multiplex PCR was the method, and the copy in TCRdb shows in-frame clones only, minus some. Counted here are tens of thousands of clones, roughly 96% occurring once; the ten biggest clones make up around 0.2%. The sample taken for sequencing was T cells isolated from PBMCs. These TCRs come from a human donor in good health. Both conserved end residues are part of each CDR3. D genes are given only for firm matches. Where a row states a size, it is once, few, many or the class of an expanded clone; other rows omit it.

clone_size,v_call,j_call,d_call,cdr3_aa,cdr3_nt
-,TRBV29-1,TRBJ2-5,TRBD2,CSGGLGPGKETQYF,TGCAGCGGGGGACTAGGGCCAGGGAAAGAGACCCAGTACTTC
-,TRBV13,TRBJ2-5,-,CASSLGWGDQETQYF,TGTGCCAGCAGCTTAGGCTGGGGCGACCAAGAGACCCAGTACTTC
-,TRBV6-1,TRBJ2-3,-,CASSDPVRGQLTDTQYF,TGTGCCAGCAGTGACCCCGTTCGTGGACAGCTCACAGATACGCAGTATTTT
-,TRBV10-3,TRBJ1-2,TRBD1,CAISEGDRGHYGYTF,TGTGCCATCAGTGAAGGTGACAGGGGGCACTATGGCTACACCTTC
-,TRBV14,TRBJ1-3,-,CASSPRRGRDGNTIYF,TGTGCCAGCAGCCCACGAAGGGGAAGGGATGGAAACACCATATATTTT
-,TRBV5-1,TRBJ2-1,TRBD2,CASRGLAGYNEQFF,TGCGCCAGCAGAGGACTAGCGGGGTACAATGAGCAGTTCTTC
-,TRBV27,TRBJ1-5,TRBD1,CASSLKGTGSNQPQHF,TGTGCCAGCAGCCTCAAAGGGACAGGGAGCAATCAGCCCCAGCATTTT
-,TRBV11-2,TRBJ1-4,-,CASSPLTKTNEKLFF,TGTGCCAGCAGCCCTTTGACAAAGACTAATGAAAAACTGTTTTTT
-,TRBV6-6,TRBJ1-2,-,CASSNIGGFGYTF,TGTGCCAGCAGTAACATAGGGGGTTTTGGCTACACCTTC
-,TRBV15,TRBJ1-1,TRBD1,CATSRSDRVTEAFF,TGTGCCACCAGCCGATCGGACAGGGTGACTGAAGCTTTCTTT
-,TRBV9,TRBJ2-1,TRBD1,CASSVGWQGAQDEQFF,TGTGCCAGCAGCGTAGGATGGCAGGGGGCTCAAGATGAGCAGTTCTTC
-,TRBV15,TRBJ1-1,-,CATSRDTGTEAFF,TGTGCCACCAGCAGAGATACGGGCACTGAAGCTTTCTTT
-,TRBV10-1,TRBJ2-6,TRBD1,CASSEGQGARANVLTF,TGCGCCAGCAGTGAAGGGCAGGGGGCGCGGGCCAACGTCCTGACTTTC
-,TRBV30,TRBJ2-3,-,CAWGATSTDTQYF,TGTGCCTGGGGGGCGACTAGCACAGATACGCAGTATTTT
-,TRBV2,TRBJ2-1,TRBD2,CASSHSAGSSSYNEQFF,TGTGCCAGTTCCCACTCAGCGGGATCGAGCTCCTACAATGAGCAGTTCTTC
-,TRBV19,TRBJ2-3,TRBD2,CASSMERDPTDTQYF,TGTGCCAGTAGTATGGAGCGGGATCCCACAGATACGCAGTATTTT
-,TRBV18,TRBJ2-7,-,CASRRGTLDEQYF,TGTGCCAGCCGACGAGGGACTTTAGACGAGCAGTACTTC
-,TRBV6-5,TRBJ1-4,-,CASSYRYAQGGEKLFF,TGTGCCAGCAGTTATCGATATGCCCAGGGTGGGGAAAAACTGTTTTTT
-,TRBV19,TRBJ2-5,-,CASSIGLQETQYF,TGTGCCAGTAGTATCGGACTCCAAGAGACCCAGTACTTC
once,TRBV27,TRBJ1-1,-,CASRGTRGTGEAFF,TGTGCCAGCAGGGGAACCCGGGGAACCGGTGAAGCTTTCTTT
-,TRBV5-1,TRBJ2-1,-,CASSSTTSSYNEQFF,TGCGCCAGCAGCTCAACGACTAGCTCCTACAATGAGCAGTTCTTC
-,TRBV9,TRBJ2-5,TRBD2,CASSVRTSGGEETQYF,TGTGCCAGCAGCGTCCGCACTAGCGGGGGGGAAGAGACCCAGTACTTC
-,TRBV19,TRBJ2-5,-,CASRAGVRKTQYF,TGTGCCAGTAGGGCAGGGGTGAGGAAGACCCAGTACTTC
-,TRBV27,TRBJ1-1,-,CASRPIAGGRTEAFF,TGTGCCAGCAGGCCAATCGCGGGGGGCAGGACTGAAGCTTTCTTT
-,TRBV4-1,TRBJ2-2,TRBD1,CASSQIQGAGELFF,TGCGCCAGCAGCCAGATACAGGGGGCCGGGGAGCTGTTTTTT
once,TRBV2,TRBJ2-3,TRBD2,CASSEIAGGYTQYF,TGTGCCAGCAGTGAAATAGCGGGGGGGTATACGCAGTATTTT
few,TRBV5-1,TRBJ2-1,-,CASSFGGSYNEQFF,TGCGCCAGCAGCTTCGGAGGCTCCTACAATGAGCAGTTCTTC
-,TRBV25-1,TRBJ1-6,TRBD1,CASSDPRQGGNSPLHF,TGTGCCAGCAGTGACCCCCGACAGGGTGGGAATTCACCCCTCCACTTT
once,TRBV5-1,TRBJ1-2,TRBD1,CASSLGGQSYGYTF,TGCGCCAGCAGCTTGGGGGGACAGTCATATGGCTACACCTTC
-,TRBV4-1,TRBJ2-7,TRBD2,CASSHQPPLAGHYEQYF,TGCGCCAGCAGCCATCAACCTCCCCTAGCGGGGCATTACGAGCAGTACTTC
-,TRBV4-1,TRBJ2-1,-,CASSQVRASYYNEQFF,TGCGCCAGCAGCCAAGTACGTGCCTCCTACTACAATGAGCAGTTCTTC
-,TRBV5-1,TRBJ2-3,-,CASSLVAPRTDTQYF,TGCGCCAGCAGCTTGGTAGCCCCCCGCACAGATACGCAGTATTTT
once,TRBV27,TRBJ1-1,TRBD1,CASSPQGGNTEAFF,TGTGCCAGCAGCCCCCAGGGGGGGAACACTGAAGCTTTCTTT
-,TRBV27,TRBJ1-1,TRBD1,CASSLNRGRATNTEAFF,TGTGCCAGCAGTTTGAACAGGGGGAGGGCGACGAACACTGAAGCTTTCTTT
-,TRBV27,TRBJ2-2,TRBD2,CASSFHKTSGSPGELFF,TGTGCCAGCAGTTTCCATAAGACTAGCGGGAGCCCCGGGGAGCTGTTTTTT
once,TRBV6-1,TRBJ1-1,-,CASSELFGGTAEAFF,TGTGCCAGCAGTGAATTATTTGGGGGGACCGCTGAAGCTTTCTTT
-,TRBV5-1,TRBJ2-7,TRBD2,CASRPTGGASSEQYF,TGCGCCAGCAGACCGACCGGGGGGGCTTCGTCTGAGCAGTACTTC
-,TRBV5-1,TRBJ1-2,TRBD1,CASSPRDRVVGYTF,TGCGCCAGCAGCCCAAGGGACAGGGTAGTTGGCTACACCTTC
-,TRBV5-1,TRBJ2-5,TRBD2,CASSQTLTGTSGGETQYF,TGCGCCAGCAGCCAAACCTTAACCGGGACTAGCGGGGGTGAGACCCAGTACTTC
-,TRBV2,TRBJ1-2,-,CASSEVENRSF,TGTGCCAGCAGTGAAGTCGAAAACAGGTCCTTC
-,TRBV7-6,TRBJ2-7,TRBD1,CASSLGTGKGEQYF,TGTGCCAGCAGCTTGGGGACAGGGAAGGGCGAGCAGTACTTC
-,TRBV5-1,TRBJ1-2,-,CASSAQPDYGYTF,TGCGCCAGCAGCGCACAGCCAGACTATGGCTACACCTTC
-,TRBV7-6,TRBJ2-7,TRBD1,CASSLGEDRDRSYEQYF,TGTGCCAGCAGCTTAGGGGAAGACAGGGACCGATCCTACGAGCAGTACTTC
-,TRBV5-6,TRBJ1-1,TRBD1,CASSFNRGPGLTEAFF,TGTGCCAGCAGTTTTAACAGGGGGCCGGGGCTAACTGAAGCTTTCTTT
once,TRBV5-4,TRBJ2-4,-,CASSLIWAGGDVLAKNIQYF,TGTGCCAGCAGCTTGATCTGGGCAGGTGGCGACGTGCTAGCCAAAAACATTCAGTACTTC